These 10 T cell receptor beta chains originate from one sample sequenced in a study of cytotoxic CD8 clonotypes in ibrutinib-treated CLL. Libraries were prepared by immunoSEQ multiplex PCR; TCRdb keeps only in-frame clonotypes and omits some of them. The sample has 14,000 or so clones, roughly two thirds seen once. The starting material was PBMCs, obtained before ibrutinib treatment. The source of these receptors is a human donor with chronic lymphocytic leukemia.

The chain combines TRBV5-4 with TRBJ1-2, with 10 bases fitting TRBD1. The CDR3 is made up of 14 amino acids. Germline CDR1 is SGHNT and CDR2 is YYREEE (reference sequence). V dropped 0 bases and J dropped 6; count of bases not matched to a gene: 2. The CDR3 sequence: CASSLGGTGDGYTF. CDR3 sequence (DNA): TGTGCCAGCAGCTTGGGCGGGACAGGGGATGGCTACACCTTC.

This clone has a handful of counts. The V and J genes are TRBV7-8 and TRBJ2-3; 7 bases are a match to TRBD1. The CDR3 spans 19 residues. The V gene's germline CDR1 is SGHVS and CDR2 FQNEAQ. V gave up 3 bases and J gave up 0 bases; unmatched junction bases: 15. As DNA, the CDR3 is TGTGCCAGCAGCTTCGTCCCCCTCCCCACAGGGGTGAGCACAGATACGCAGTATTTT. The encoded protein is CASSFVPLPTGVSTDTQYF.

The chain recombines TRBV5-6 with TRBJ2-3; 9 positions agree with TRBD2. With V trimmed by 4 bases and J by 2 bases, 5 bases remained unmatched. Germline CDR1 is SGHDT and CDR2 is YYEEEE. CDR3 length equals 15 residues. DNA for the CDR3: TGTGCCAGCAGCAAGACTAGCGGTATCACAGATACGCAGTATTTT. Its translation is CASSKTSGITDTQYF. The full variable domain, with the rest looked up from reference TRBV5-6 and TRBJ2-3, is DAGVTQSPTHLIKTRGQQVTLRCSPKSGHDTVSWYQQALGQGPQFIFQYYEEEERQRGNFPDRFSGHQFPNYSSELNVNALLLGDSALYLCASSKTSGITDTQYFGPGTRLTVL.

The V gene is TRBV2, the J gene TRBJ2-7; 9 nucleotides line up with TRBD1. This CDR3 contains 14 residues. V lost 8 bases and J lost 4; bases outside the gene matches: 9. Germline V gives CDR1 SNHLY, CDR2 FYNNEI. CDR3 nucleotides: TGTGCCAGCCTTCGGGACAGGGTGAGGTACGAGCAGTACTTC. As protein: CASLRDRVRYEQYF.

This clone is termed medium-sized. The chain joins TRBV9 to TRBJ2-7, with D possibly TRBD2 on 5 matching bases. V was shortened by 0 bases and J by 5 bases, with 18 bases between the two germline ends. The CDR3 runs to 16 residues. Germline CDR1 SGDLS, CDR2 YYNGEE. CDR3 sequence: CASSVEVGEATDEQYF. In DNA form, the CDR3 reads TGTGCCAGCAGCGTAGAGGTGGGAGAGGCTACGGACGAGCAGTACTTC.

The chain has TRBV2 and TRBJ2-7, with D tentatively TRBD1 (5 bases). V was trimmed by 8 bases and J by 5 bases, leaving 13 bases between them. This CDR3 has 12 amino acids. CDR1 is SNHLY and CDR2 is FYNNEI in the germline V gene. CDR3 residues: CASSGRPDEQYF. Written as DNA, the CDR3 is TGTGCCAGCTCAGGGCGCCCGGACGAGCAGTACTTC.

The chain carries TRBV5-4 and TRBJ1-6, with no clear D. V was pared by 4 bases and J by 10 bases, with 15 bases between. There are 14 residues in the CDR3. Per the germline V gene, CDR1 is SGHNT and CDR2 is YYREEE (reference sequence). The CDR3 sequence: CASSEDRVESPLHF. The CDR3 DNA reads TGTGCCAGCAGCGAAGACCGGGTGGAATCACCCCTCCACTTT.

About this clone itself: Germline and junction disagree at one end, which may indicate a read error. The chain has TRBV5-1 and TRBJ1-1; 9 bases are shared with TRBD1. The CDR3 runs 15 residues. Germline CDR1 and CDR2: SGHRS and YFSETQ. The chain's CDR3 is CVSSSAGTGRTEAFF. The DNA for the CDR3 is TGCGTCAGCAGCTCAGCCGGGACAGGGCGGACTGAAGCTTTCTTT. The full variable domain, in which reference TRBV5-1 and TRBJ1-1 provide the parts outside the CDR3, is KAGVTQTPRYLIKTRGQQVTLSCSPISGHRSVSWYQQTPGQGLQFLFEYFSETQRNKGNFPGRFSGRQFSNSRSEMNVSTLELGDSALYLCVSSSAGTGRTEAFFGQGTRLTVV.

The CDR3 sequence: CASSPPETYNEQFF. CDR3 DNA sequence: TGTGCCAGCTCACCACCGGAAACGTACAATGAGCAGTTCTTC. This rearrangement joins TRBV18 to TRBJ2-1; D uncertain. The CDR3 totals 14 residues. V was trimmed by 0 bases and J by 4 bases, leaving 7 bases between them. Germline CDR1 and CDR2: KGHSH and LQKENI.

V and J are TRBV9 and TRBJ2-6; D unresolved. The CDR3 runs 16 residues. Trimming took off 7 bases at V and 5 bases at J, with 19 bases between the two ends. CDR1 is SGDLS, CDR2 YYNGEE, per germline. CDR3 in DNA: TGTGCCAGCCTTTATTCGTACCAAAGTCGGGCCAACGTCCTGACTTTC. Its protein product is CASLYSYQSRANVLTF.